The 5 T cell receptor beta chains given below trace back to one sample, sequenced in a study of response to subunit inactivated influenza vaccine. TCRdb reprocessed the RT-PCR reads via MiXCR and lists one record per CDR3 protein. There are around 650,000 distinct CDR3 sequences in the sample; about a sixth occur only once, and about 9.9% lies in the top ten. The source material was PBMCs from blood, sampled 12 days after vaccination. These receptors were obtained from a man in his forties or fifties who received an inactivated influenza vaccine.

This clonotype was recorded a few times. V gene TRBV7-2 combines with J gene TRBJ2-4; TRBD2 matches at 7 bases. J gave up 0 bases and V 4 bases, and 6 bases lay outside the gene matches. Looked up from germline, CDR1 is SGHTA and CDR2 is FQGNSA. This CDR3 has 16 amino acids. This CDR3 is CASSSASGIAKNIQYF. DNA for the CDR3: TGTGCCAGCAGCTCCGCTAGCGGTATAGCCAAAAACATTCAGTACTTC.

The chain uses TRBV7-2 and TRBJ1-4; TRBD1 matches at 10 bases. The CDR3 has 15 amino acids. The germline CDR1 and CDR2 sequences are SGHTA and FQGNSA. V was pared by 6 bases and J by 7 bases, with 8 bases of the junction left unmatched. In DNA form, the CDR3 reads TGTGCCAGCAGGCCAGCGGACAGGGGGGGTGAAAAACTGTTTTTT. Translation gives CASRPADRGGEKLFF.

CDR3 nucleotide sequence: TGTGCCAGCAGTCACCAACCCGGACTAGCATTGAACACCGGGGAGCTGTTTTTT. This translates into CASSHQPGLALNTGELFF. The chain recombines TRBV25-1 with TRBJ2-2, with TRBD2 matching 8 bases. The CDR3 consists of 18 residues. CDR1 and CDR2 (germline): MGHDK, SYGVNS. The junction had 12 bases not matched to a gene; V was cut back by 5 bases and J by 1 base.

The CDR3 is CASSGQLSDTQYF. In DNA, the CDR3 is TGTGCCAGCAGCGGACAGCTATCAGATACGCAGTATTTT. The genes are TRBV6-2 or TRBV6-3 and TRBJ2-3, with D possibly being TRBD1 (6 bases). Per germline, CDR1 MNHEY and CDR2 SVGEGT. V was shortened by 6 bases and J by 4 bases, with 11 bases between the two germline ends. This CDR3 has 13 residues.

The sample holds a few counts of this clonotype. This chain links TRBV5-1 with TRBJ2-1, with 7 bases fitting TRBD1. The CDR3 is made up of 14 amino acids. The V segment lost 0 bases and the J segment 7 bases; nucleotides outside the gene matches: 4. Germline CDR1 reads SGHRS; CDR2 reads YFSETQ. The CDR3 region has the DNA TGCGCCAGCAGCTTGGGAGGGGGCACTAATGAGCAGTTCTTC. This translates into CASSLGGGTNEQFF.